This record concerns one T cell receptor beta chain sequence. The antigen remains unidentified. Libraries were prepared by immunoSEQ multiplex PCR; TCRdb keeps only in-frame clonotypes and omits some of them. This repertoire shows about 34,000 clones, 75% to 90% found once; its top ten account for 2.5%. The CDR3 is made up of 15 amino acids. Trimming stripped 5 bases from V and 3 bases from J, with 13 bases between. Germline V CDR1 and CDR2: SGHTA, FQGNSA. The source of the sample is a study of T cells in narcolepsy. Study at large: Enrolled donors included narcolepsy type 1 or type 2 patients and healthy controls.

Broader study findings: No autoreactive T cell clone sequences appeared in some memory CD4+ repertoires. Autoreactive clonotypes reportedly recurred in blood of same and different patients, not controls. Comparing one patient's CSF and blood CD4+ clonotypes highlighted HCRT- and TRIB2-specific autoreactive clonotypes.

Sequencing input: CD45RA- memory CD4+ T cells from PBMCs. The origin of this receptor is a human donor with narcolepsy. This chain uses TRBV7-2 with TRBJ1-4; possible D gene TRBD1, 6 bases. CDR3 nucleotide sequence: TGTGCCAGCAGCCGCCAGACAGGACCTAATGAAAAACTGTTTTTT. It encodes CASSRQTGPNEKLFF.